Listed here are 15 T cell receptor beta chains from one sample, sequenced in a study of Graves' ophthalmopathy and Graves' hyperthyroidism. TCR beta CDR3 regions were amplified from RNA transcripts. RT-PCR was first run with HTBI primers, then multiplex PCR in a second round. TCRdb reanalysed the multiplex PCR reads using MiXCR and keeps one entry per CDR3 protein. The sample includes a few hundred thousand distinct CDR3 sequences, about a sixth of them seen just once. Sequencing was performed on peripheral blood. The receptors stem from an adult woman with stable Graves' hyperthyroidism.

This clonotype was recorded many times. The CDR3 region is CASSPTGSLNTGELFF. CDR3 bases: TGTGCCAGCAGTCCGACAGGAAGCCTGAACACCGGGGAGCTGTTTTTT. The J gene is TRBJ2-2, the V gene TRBV7-3, with a tentative D call TRBD1 (6 bases). Germline V gene data show CDR1 as SGHTA and CDR2 as FQGTGA. The germline V and J ends were trimmed by 6 bases and 1 base, with 15 bases remaining between them. The CDR3 is 16 residues long.

This clonotype was recorded at least ten times. The rearrangement links TRBV27 to TRBJ2-7; TRBD1 might be the D (5 bases). The V end lost 5 bases, the J end lost 1 base, and 12 bases lay between the germline ends. Germline values: CDR1 MNHEY, CDR2 SMNVEV (reference sequence). The CDR3 loop spans 14 amino acids. CDR3 sequence: CASSPQDGSYEQYF. The CDR3 DNA sequence: TGTGCCAGCAGTCCACAGGACGGATCCTACGAGCAGTACTTC.

This clonotype was observed at least ten times. The chain couples TRBV20-1 to TRBJ2-7; D remains unclear. In germline, CDR1 is DFQATT, CDR2 SNEGSKA (reference sequence). CDR3 length equals 12 residues. V shed 5 bases and J shed 4 bases, with 12 bases lying between them. The CDR3: CSAPDPTYEQYF. CDR3 coding DNA: TGCAGTGCTCCCGACCCCACTTACGAGCAGTACTTC.

This clonotype came up many times. This sequence joins TRBV27 and TRBJ2-7, with D possibly TRBD1 on 5 matching bases. Germline V CDR1 and CDR2: MNHEY, SMNVEV (reference sequence). The CDR3 is 15 residues long. The ends were cut back, 3 bases at V and 2 bases at J, with 14 bases in the middle. The DNA for the CDR3 is TGTGCCAGCAGTTTGGGGCAGGTAGGACCCTACGAGCAGTACTTC. Amino acids: CASSLGQVGPYEQYF.

This chain links TRBV24-1 with TRBJ1-1; D is uncertain. V dropped 3 bases and J dropped 5 bases, with 9 bases sitting between them. The CDR3 contains 13 residues. Looked up from germline, CDR1 is KGHDR and CDR2 is SFDVKD. CDR3 nucleotide sequence: TGTGCCACCAGTGATGCCCATGAAACTGAAGCTTTCTTT. It yields the protein CATSDAHETEAFF.

This clonotype has only a few counts. This chain joins TRBV3-1 and TRBJ2-2; no reliable D call. The CDR3 extends over 13 amino acids. Trimming took off 1 base at V and 6 bases at J, with 6 bases between the two ends. Germline CDR1 is LGHDT and CDR2 is YNNKEL (reference sequence). CDR3 nucleotides: TGTGCCAGCAGCCAAGTCCAGGCCGGGGAGCTGTTTTTT. It translates to CASSQVQAGELFF.

This clonotype was detected many times. J is TRBJ1-5 and V is TRBV5-6, with D possibly matching TRBD1 (6 bases). Germline CDR1 SGHDT, CDR2 YYEEEE. The CDR3 has 19 residues. With 1 base removed from V and 2 bases from J, the gap between germline ends came to 22 bases. The chain's CDR3 is CASSLSGSWGAGGNQPQHF. As DNA, the CDR3 is TGTGCCAGCAGCTTGTCGGGCAGTTGGGGGGCAGGTGGCAATCAGCCCCAGCATTTT.

This clonotype has a count of ten or more. The chain is built from TRBV14 and TRBJ2-7, with a possible D match to TRBD1 (6 bases). The V gene lost 3 bases and the J gene lost 3 bases, with 12 bases spanning the gap. From germline, CDR1 is SGHDN and CDR2 FVKESK. The CDR3 is made up of 14 amino acids. The CDR3 region is CASSHRGSYYEQYF. As DNA, the CDR3 is TGTGCCAGCAGCCACAGGGGCTCCTACTACGAGCAGTACTTC.

This clonotype was picked up many times. The chain carries TRBV12-3 or TRBV12-4 and TRBJ1-2, with D perhaps matching TRBD1 (5 bases). V was clipped by 5 bases and J by 3 bases, with 25 bases between them. The CDR3 is made up of 18 amino acids. This CDR3 is CASSDTTPEEGDHYGYTF. The CDR3 coding sequence is TGTGCCAGCAGTGACACCACCCCCGAAGAAGGGGACCACTATGGCTACACCTTC.

This clonotype was picked up many times. The V call is TRBV6-5, the J call TRBJ1-1; maybe TRBD1 (6 bases). With 2 bases removed from V and 1 base from J, the gap between germline ends came to 8 bases. CDR3 length: 14 residues. Germline CDR1 and CDR2: MNHEY and SVGAGI. The CDR3 nucleotides read TGTGCCAGCAGTTACCAGGGGTCGAACACTGAAGCTTTCTTT. As protein: CASSYQGSNTEAFF.

V and J are TRBV12-3 or TRBV12-4 and TRBJ1-2; D gene unclear. The CDR3 length is 12 residues. Trimming removed 8 bases from V and 7 bases from J, with 14 bases in between. The CDR3 DNA reads TGTGCCAGCCGCTTAGGACCCTCTGGCTACACCTTC. This translates into CASRLGPSGYTF.

This clonotype was recorded at least ten times. This chain connects TRBV10-1 to TRBJ2-7; D is perhaps TRBD1 or TRBD2 (5 bases each). V shed 2 bases and J shed 1 base, with 9 bases lying between them. The CDR3 extends over 14 amino acids. The V gene's germline CDR1 is WNHNN and CDR2 SYGVQD (reference sequence). CDR3 bases: TGCGCCAGCAGTGAGGGGGGTCAGTCCTACGAGCAGTACTTC. Protein sequence: CASSEGGQSYEQYF.

This clonotype was detected a few times. V usage is TRBV24-1 and J usage is TRBJ1-1, with 7 bases fitting TRBD1. V lost 11 bases to trimming and J lost 10 bases; unmatched junction nucleotides: 15. The CDR3 covers 13 residues. Germline CDR1 and CDR2: KGHDR and SFDVKD. This CDR3 is CAIQSWDSQAAFF. The CDR3 DNA follows: TGTGCCATCCAGTCCTGGGACAGCCAAGCAGCTTTCTTT.

A note on this clonotype: This may stem from a read error, because a much larger clone lies one nucleotide away. The conserved final phenylalanine or tryptophan is absent from the CDR3, which likely points to a read error. V gene TRBV10-1 combines with J gene TRBJ2-2; D not resolved. Germline V gives CDR1 WNHNN, CDR2 SYGVQD (reference sequence). Trimming stripped 2 bases from V and 5 bases from J, with 12 bases between. CDR3 size: 15 residues. The CDR3 sequence: CASSEGYGSTGELFL. In DNA form, the CDR3 reads TGCGCCAGCAGTGAGGGGTACGGGTCGACCGGGGAGCTGTTTTTG.

The chain links TRBV5-1 to TRBJ2-2; no definite D call. This CDR3 is 11 amino acids long. The V gene's germline CDR1 is SGHRS and CDR2 YFSETQ. V lost 6 bases to trimming and J lost 7 bases, with 7 bases between them. The CDR3 coding sequence is TGCGCCAGCACCGACATCGGGGAGCTGTTTTTT. Its protein is CASTDIGELFF.